The 18 T cell receptor beta chains listed next were all sequenced from one sample in a study of blood T cell repertoires in COVID-19. TCRdb's copy holds only in-frame clones and misses some; the assay was immunoSEQ multiplex PCR. The sample lists about 210,000 clones, about 90% occurring once. The specimen was peripheral blood. These receptors were collected from a man aged 25-40 years with acute or convalescent COVID-19.

V usage is TRBV27 and J usage is TRBJ2-1; TRBD2 might be the D (6 bases). Germline CDR1 reads MNHEY; CDR2 reads SMNVEV (reference sequence). The length of the CDR3 is 15 residues. V was trimmed by 5 bases and J by 7 bases, leaving 18 bases between them. CDR3 nucleotide sequence: TGTGCCAGCAGTCCGCGTAGCGGTGCAGGGAATGAGCAGTTCTTC. Protein product: CASSPRSGAGNEQFF.

The V gene is TRBV2, the J gene TRBJ2-1; D unclear. The V gene's germline CDR1 is SNHLY and CDR2 FYNNEI. CDR3 length equals 13 residues. Trimming took off 2 bases at V and 6 bases at J, with 8 bases between the two ends. The CDR3 DNA is TGTGCCAGCAGTGAATTCACAAGCAATGAGCAGTTCTTC. Protein sequence: CASSEFTSNEQFF.

The chain couples TRBV7-9 to TRBJ2-3, with D hard to call. CDR3 length: 12 residues. V lost 5 bases and J 3 bases, leaving 6 bases between the germline ends. The V gene's germline CDR1 is SEHNR and CDR2 FQNEAQ (reference sequence). The CDR3 sequence is CASSTVTDTQYF. The CDR3 coding sequence is TGTGCCAGCAGCACAGTAACAGATACGCAGTATTTT.

The V and J genes are TRBV19 and TRBJ2-4; 9 positions agree with TRBD2. The CDR3 is 15 residues long. Germline CDR1 LNHDA, CDR2 SQIVND (reference sequence). Trimming at V came to 3 bases and at J to 7 bases, leaving 7 bases not matched to a gene. The DNA of the CDR3 is TGTGCCAGTAGTATCCCAGGGACTAGCAGGAACATTCAGTACTTC. The encoded protein is CASSIPGTSRNIQYF.

The chain carries TRBV9 and TRBJ2-7, with TRBD2 matching over 8 bases. V gave up 5 bases and J gave up 4 bases; unmatched junction bases: 5. The germline V gene encodes CDR1 SGDLS and CDR2 YYNGEE. The CDR3 has 13 residues. CDR3 sequence: CASSGTSHYEQYF. CDR3 nucleotides: TGTGCCAGCAGTGGGACTAGTCATTACGAGCAGTACTTC.

This chain joins TRBV9 and TRBJ2-3, with 9 bases aligning to TRBD2. The germline CDR1 and CDR2 sequences are SGDLS and YYNGEE. The CDR3 has 16 residues. The J segment lost 8 bases and the V segment lost 1 base, leaving 11 bases of the junction unmatched. The CDR3 region is CASSVSGSGGFGTQYF. The CDR3, as DNA: TGTGCCAGCAGCGTATCGGGTAGCGGGGGTTTTGGTACGCAGTATTTT. Supplemented by reference TRBV9 and TRBJ2-3, the full variable domain reads DSGVTQTPKHLITATGQRVTLRCSPRSGDLSVYWYQQSLDQGLQFLIQYYNGEERAKGNILERFSAQQFPDLHSELNLSSLELGDSALYFCASSVSGSGGFGTQYFGPGTRLTVL.

The V call is TRBV6-6, the J call TRBJ2-5, with D possibly being TRBD2 (5 bases). Looked up from germline, CDR1 is MNHNY and CDR2 is SVGAGI (reference sequence). The CDR3 is made up of 16 amino acids. V gave up 6 bases and J gave up 4 bases, with 21 bases separating them. The CDR3 nucleotides are TGTGCCAGCAGGGGCGAAATACTAGGAGTATCAGAGACCCAGTACTTC. Its protein is CASRGEILGVSETQYF.

The rearrangement uses TRBV25-1 and TRBJ2-7; D might be TRBD2 (6 bases). Trimming shortened V by 7 bases and J by 6 bases, and 16 bases separated the two germline ends. CDR3 length: 13 amino acids. Germline CDR1 is MGHDK and CDR2 is SYGVNS. CDR3 sequence (DNA): TGTGCCAGCAAAAAGACTAGTTTCGGCGAGCAGTACTTC. Amino acids: CASKKTSFGEQYF.

V and J are TRBV2 and TRBJ1-6; D is perhaps TRBD1 (5 bases). The CDR3 runs to 13 residues. Trimming took off 4 bases at V and 8 bases at J, with 9 bases between the two ends. Per germline, CDR1 SNHLY and CDR2 FYNNEI. CDR3 sequence reads: CASSVQGYSPLHF. CDR3 nucleotide sequence: TGTGCCAGCAGTGTTCAGGGTTATTCACCCCTCCACTTT. Together with reference TRBV2 and TRBJ1-6, the CDR3 gives the full variable domain: EPEVTQTPSHQVTQMGQEVILRCVPISNHLYFYWYRQILGQKVEFLVSFYNNEISEKSEIFDDQFSVERPDGSNFTLKIRSTKLEDSAMYFCASSVQGYSPLHFGNGTRLTVT.

The chain employs TRBV30 and TRBJ2-1; 7 nucleotides match TRBD2. Germline V gives CDR1 GTSNPN, CDR2 SVGIG (reference sequence). The V gene end was trimmed by 0 bases and the J gene end by 10 bases; junction bases not matched to a gene: 3. The CDR3 contains 12 residues. The CDR3 loop reads CAWSVPAGEQFF. CDR3 nucleotide sequence: TGTGCCTGGAGTGTACCAGCGGGGGAGCAGTTCTTC.

This rearrangement joins TRBV25-1 to TRBJ1-1; 9 bases match TRBD1. V gave up 5 bases and J gave up 7 bases; unmatched junction bases: 8. There are 14 residues in the CDR3. Germline V CDR1 and CDR2: MGHDK, SYGVNS. The CDR3 is CASSPNRGLVEAFF. The CDR3 DNA is TGTGCCAGCAGTCCCAACAGGGGGCTGGTTGAAGCTTTCTTT.

This clone was counted only a few times. The chain carries TRBV11-2 and TRBJ1-3, with D tentatively TRBD1 (5 bases). V lost 5 bases and J 0 bases, leaving 17 bases between the germline ends. The CDR3 loop spans 17 amino acids. The germline V gene has CDR1 SGHAT and CDR2 FQNNGV. DNA for the CDR3: TGTGCCAGCAGCCCAAACATTCGGGGGGACTCTGGAAACACCATATATTTT. Protein sequence: CASSPNIRGDSGNTIYF.

V usage is TRBV3-1 (or the pseudogene TRBV3-2) and J usage is TRBJ2-1, with 7 bases fitting TRBD1. This CDR3 is built from 11 residues. The junction had 7 bases not matched to a gene; V was cut back by 6 bases and J by 14 bases. Looked up from germline, CDR1 is LGHDT and CDR2 is YNNKEL (reference sequence). CDR3 sequence: CASRYYRGEFF. In DNA form, the CDR3 reads TGTGCCAGCAGATACTACAGGGGCGAGTTCTTC.

V is TRBV27 and J is TRBJ1-5; TRBD1 agrees at 8 bases. V lost 3 bases and J lost 3; bases outside the gene matches: 4. Germline CDR1 is MNHEY and CDR2 is SMNVEV (reference sequence). CDR3 length: 15 residues. The DNA of the CDR3 is TGTGCCAGCAGTTTGGGACAGGCTTTCAATCAGCCCCAGCATTTT. Encoded protein: CASSLGQAFNQPQHF.

A few counts support this clone. The chain links TRBV6-5 to TRBJ2-7; 10 nucleotides line up with TRBD2. V dropped 5 bases and J dropped 5; count of bases not matched to a gene: 6. Per the germline V gene, CDR1 is MNHEY and CDR2 is SVGAGI. The CDR3 sequence is 14 residues long. The CDR3 region has the DNA TGTGCCAGCAGTCGGACTAGCGGTACCCACGAGCAGTACTTC. It translates to CASSRTSGTHEQYF.

The CDR3 DNA reads TGTGCCAGCAGCTTGGTGCCGTCGGGCACTGAAGCTTTCTTT. Translation gives CASSLVPSGTEAFF. The chain employs TRBV5-6 and TRBJ1-1; D is uncertain. Deletions cut 0 bases from V and 4 bases from J, with 10 bases between. The CDR3 contains 14 residues. Per germline, CDR1 SGHDT and CDR2 YYEEEE.

The chain has TRBV19 and TRBJ1-4; possibly TRBD1 for D (5 bases). CDR1 is LNHDA and CDR2 is SQIVND in the germline V gene (reference sequence). The CDR3 has 13 amino acids. V was shortened by 7 bases and J by 8 bases, with 14 bases between the two germline ends. The CDR3 bases are TGTGCCAGTACCGGACGGTCAGGGGAAAAACTGTTTTTT. It translates to CASTGRSGEKLFF. Complete variable domain (other parts from reference TRBV19 and TRBJ1-4): DGGITQSPKYLFRKEGQNVTLSCEQNLNHDAMYWYRQDPGQGLRLIYYSQIVNDFQKGDIAEGYSVSREKKESFPLTVTSAQKNPTAFYLCASTGRSGEKLFFGSGTQLSVL.

The sample holds one count of this clone. The V call is TRBV28, the J call TRBJ2-3, with 10 bases fitting TRBD1. CDR1 and CDR2 from the germline V gene are MDHEN and SYDVKM. Unmatched junction bases numbered 7, after V lost 6 bases and J lost 4 bases. This CDR3 region has 15 residues. CDR3 in amino acids: CASRQRDRGPDTQYF. The CDR3 DNA sequence: TGTGCCAGCAGGCAAAGAGACAGGGGGCCAGATACGCAGTATTTT.